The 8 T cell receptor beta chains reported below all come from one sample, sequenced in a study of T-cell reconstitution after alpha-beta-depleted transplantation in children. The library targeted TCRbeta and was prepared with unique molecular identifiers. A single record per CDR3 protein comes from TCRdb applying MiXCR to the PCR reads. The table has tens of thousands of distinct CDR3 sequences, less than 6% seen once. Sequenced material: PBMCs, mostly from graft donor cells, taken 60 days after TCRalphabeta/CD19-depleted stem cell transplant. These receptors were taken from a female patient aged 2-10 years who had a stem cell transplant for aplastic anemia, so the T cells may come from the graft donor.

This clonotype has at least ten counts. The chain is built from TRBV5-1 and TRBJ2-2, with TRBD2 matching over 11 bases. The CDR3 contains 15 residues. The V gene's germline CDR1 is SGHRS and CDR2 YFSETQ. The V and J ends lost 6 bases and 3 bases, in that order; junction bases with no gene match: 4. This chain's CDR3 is CASKLAGVDTGELFF. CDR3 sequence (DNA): TGCGCCAGCAAACTAGCGGGAGTGGACACCGGGGAGCTGTTTTTT.

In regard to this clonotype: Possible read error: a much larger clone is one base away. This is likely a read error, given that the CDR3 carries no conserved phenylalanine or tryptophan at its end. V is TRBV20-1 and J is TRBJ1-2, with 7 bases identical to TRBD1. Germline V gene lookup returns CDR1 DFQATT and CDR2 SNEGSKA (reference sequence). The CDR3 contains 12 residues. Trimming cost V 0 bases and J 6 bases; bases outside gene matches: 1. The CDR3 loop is CSARDDRDGYTY. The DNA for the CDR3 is TGCAGTGCTAGAGACGACAGGGATGGCTACACCTAC.

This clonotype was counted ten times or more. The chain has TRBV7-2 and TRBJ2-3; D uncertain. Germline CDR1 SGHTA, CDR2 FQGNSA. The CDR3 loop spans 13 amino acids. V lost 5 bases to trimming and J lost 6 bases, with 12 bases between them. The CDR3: CASSPHYRDTQYF. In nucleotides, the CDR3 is TGTGCCAGCAGCCCTCATTATAGGGATACGCAGTATTTT. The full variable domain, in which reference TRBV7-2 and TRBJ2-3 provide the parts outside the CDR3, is GAGVSQSPSNKVTEKGKDVELRCDPISGHTALYWYRQSLGQGLEFLIYFQGNSAPDKSGLPSDRFSAERTGGSVSTLTIQRTQQEDSAVYLCASSPHYRDTQYFGPGTRLTVL.

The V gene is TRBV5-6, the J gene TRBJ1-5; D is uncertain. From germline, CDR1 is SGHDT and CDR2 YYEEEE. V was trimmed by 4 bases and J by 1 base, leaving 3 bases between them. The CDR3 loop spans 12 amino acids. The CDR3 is CASSRSNQPQHF. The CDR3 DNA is TGTGCCAGCAGCCGGAGCAATCAGCCCCAGCATTTT.

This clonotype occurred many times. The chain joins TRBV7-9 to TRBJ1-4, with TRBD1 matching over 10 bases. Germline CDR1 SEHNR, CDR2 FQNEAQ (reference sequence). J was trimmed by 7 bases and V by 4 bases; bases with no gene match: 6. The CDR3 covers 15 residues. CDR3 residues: CASSSTGTGAEKLFF. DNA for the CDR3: TGTGCCAGCAGCTCCACCGGGACAGGGGCTGAAAAACTGTTTTTT.

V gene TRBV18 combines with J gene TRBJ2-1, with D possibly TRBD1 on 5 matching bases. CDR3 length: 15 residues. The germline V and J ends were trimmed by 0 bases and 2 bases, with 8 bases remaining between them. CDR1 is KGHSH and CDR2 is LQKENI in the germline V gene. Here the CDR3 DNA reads TGTGCCAGCTCACCACCGGGGCCGGCCTACAATGAGCAGTTCTTC. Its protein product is CASSPPGPAYNEQFF.

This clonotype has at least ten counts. CDR3 nucleotide sequence: TGTGCCAGCAGCCCACGCTTTAGCTCTGGAAACACCATATATTTT. Translating it yields CASSPRFSSGNTIYF. The rearrangement joins TRBV7-2 to TRBJ1-3; D gene unclear. V lost 5 bases, J lost 0 bases, and 11 bases lay in between. There are 15 residues in the CDR3. The germline V gene encodes CDR1 SGHTA and CDR2 FQGNSA.

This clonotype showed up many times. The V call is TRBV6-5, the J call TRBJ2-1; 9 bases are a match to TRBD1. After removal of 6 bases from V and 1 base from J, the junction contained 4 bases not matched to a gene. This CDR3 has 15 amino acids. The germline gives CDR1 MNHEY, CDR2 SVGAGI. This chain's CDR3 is CASRQTGGSYNEQFF. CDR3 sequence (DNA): TGTGCCAGCAGGCAGACAGGGGGATCCTACAATGAGCAGTTCTTC.